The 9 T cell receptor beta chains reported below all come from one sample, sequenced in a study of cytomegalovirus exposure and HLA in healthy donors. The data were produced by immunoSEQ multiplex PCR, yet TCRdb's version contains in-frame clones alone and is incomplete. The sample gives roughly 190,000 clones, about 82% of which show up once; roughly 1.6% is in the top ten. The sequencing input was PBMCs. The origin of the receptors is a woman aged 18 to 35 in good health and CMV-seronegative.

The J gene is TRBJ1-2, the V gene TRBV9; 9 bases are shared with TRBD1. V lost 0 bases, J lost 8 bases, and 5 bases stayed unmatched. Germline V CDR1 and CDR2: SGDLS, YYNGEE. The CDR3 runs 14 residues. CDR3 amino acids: CASSVEGTGYGYTF. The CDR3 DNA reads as TGTGCCAGCAGCGTAGAAGGGACAGGGTACGGCTACACCTTC.

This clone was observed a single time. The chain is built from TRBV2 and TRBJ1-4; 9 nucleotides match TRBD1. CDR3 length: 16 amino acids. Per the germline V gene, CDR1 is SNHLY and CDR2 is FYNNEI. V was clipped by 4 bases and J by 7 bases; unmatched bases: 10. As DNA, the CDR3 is TGTGCCAGCAGTGTCTCCGGGACAGGGTCGGGTGAAAAACTGTTTTTT. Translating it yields CASSVSGTGSGEKLFF.

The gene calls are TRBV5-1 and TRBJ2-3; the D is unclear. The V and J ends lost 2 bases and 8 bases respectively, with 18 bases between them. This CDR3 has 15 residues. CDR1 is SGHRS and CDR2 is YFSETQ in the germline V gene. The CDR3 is CASSLGDTNVGTQYF. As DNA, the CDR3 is TGCGCCAGCAGCTTAGGAGATACGAATGTTGGTACGCAGTATTTT.

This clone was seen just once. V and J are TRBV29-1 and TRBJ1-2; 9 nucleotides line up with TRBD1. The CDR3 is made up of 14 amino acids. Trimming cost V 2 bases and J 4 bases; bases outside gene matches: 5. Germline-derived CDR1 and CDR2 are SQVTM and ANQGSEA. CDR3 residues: CSVERGQGVYGYTF. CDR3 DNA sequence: TGCAGCGTTGAACGGGGACAGGGAGTCTATGGCTACACCTTC.

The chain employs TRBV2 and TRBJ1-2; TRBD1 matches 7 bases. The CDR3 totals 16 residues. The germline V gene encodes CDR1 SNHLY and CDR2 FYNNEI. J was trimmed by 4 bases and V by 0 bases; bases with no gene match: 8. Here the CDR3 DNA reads TGTGCCAGCAGTGAAGCGCTTCCGGGACAGATCTATGGCTACACCTTC. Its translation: CASSEALPGQIYGYTF.

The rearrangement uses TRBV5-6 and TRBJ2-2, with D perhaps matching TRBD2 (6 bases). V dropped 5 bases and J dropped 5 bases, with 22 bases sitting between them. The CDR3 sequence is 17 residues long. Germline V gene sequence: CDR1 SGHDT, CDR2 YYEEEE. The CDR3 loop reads CASSKRQGGRVTGELFF. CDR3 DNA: TGTGCCAGCAGTAAGCGGCAGGGAGGAAGGGTGACCGGGGAGCTGTTTTTT.

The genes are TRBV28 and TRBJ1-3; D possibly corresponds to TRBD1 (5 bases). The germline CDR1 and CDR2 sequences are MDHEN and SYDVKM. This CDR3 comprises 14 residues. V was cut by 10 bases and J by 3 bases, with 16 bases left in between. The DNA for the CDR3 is TGTGCCACGCTCTGGGGCTTAGGTGGAAACACCATATATTTT. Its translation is CATLWGLGGNTIYF.

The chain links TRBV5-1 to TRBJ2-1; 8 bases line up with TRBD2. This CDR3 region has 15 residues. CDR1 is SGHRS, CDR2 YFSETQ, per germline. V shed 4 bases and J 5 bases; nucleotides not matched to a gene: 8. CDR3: CASSRPGLGNNEQFF. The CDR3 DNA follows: TGCGCCAGCAGCAGACCGGGACTAGGAAACAATGAGCAGTTCTTC.

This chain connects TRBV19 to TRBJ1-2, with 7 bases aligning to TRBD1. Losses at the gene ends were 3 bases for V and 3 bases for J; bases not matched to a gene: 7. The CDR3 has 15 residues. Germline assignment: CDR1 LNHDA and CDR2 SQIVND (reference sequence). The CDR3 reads CASSIQGGPHYGYTF. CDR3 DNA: TGTGCCAGTAGTATTCAGGGGGGCCCCCACTATGGCTACACCTTC.